This T cell receptor (beta chain) was captured by sequencing in a study of Ad26.COV2.S vaccination and SARS-CoV-2 variants. Study observations and caveats: Reportedly, spike-specific CD8+ and CD4+ T cell responses achieved substantial breadth once vaccination had taken place. Non-spike TCR breadth was similar in vaccine and placebo recipients.

Unmatched junction bases numbered 7, after V lost 2 bases and J lost 3 bases. The germline gives CDR1 MNHEY, CDR2 SVGAGI. The CDR3 totals 16 residues. Method: immunoSEQ multiplex PCR; TCRdb's copy keeps in-frame clones and lacks some. Here the sample spans 350,000 to 450,000 clones, 85% being singletons. A word on this clone: Antigen specificity is unknown.

Specified treatment: about 20 received Ad26.COV2.S at low or high dose, single or two shots; about 5 received placebo; per-sample allocation not given. Material that was analyzed had been drawn on day 63 after the first vaccine or placebo injection. Whoever gave the sample was an adult aged 18-55 years in Boston. The source was peripheral blood, collected in a trial of Ad26.COV2.S vaccine versus placebo. The origin of this receptor is a person between 18 and 65 years old who received the Ad26.COV2.S COVID-19 vaccine or a placebo. The V and J genes are TRBV6-5 and TRBJ2-3; 8 bases agree with TRBD1. CDR3 bases: TGTGCCAGCAGTTACGGGGGGCAGGGGGCAACAGATACGCAGTATTTT. It codes for CASSYGGQGATDTQYF.